This T cell receptor beta chain originates from a study of identifying expanded T cells in peripheral blood. Assay used: immunoSEQ multiplex PCR; TCRdb lists only in-frame clones, some missing. The sample has 80,000 to 90,000 clones; about 86% are singletons. With 3 bases removed from V and 3 bases from J, the gap between germline ends came to 11 bases. Germline CDR1 reads LGHNA; CDR2 reads YSLEER. The CDR3 loop spans 15 amino acids. Sequenced input: blood. The rearrangement joins TRBV4-3 to TRBJ1-4; D possibly corresponds to TRBD1 (6 bases). This sequence originates from a person between 18 and 75 years old in good health. CDR3: CASSQTGWPNEKLFF. CDR3 coding DNA: TGCGCCAGCAGCCAGACAGGTTGGCCTAATGAAAAACTGTTTTTT.